Presented here are 22 T cell receptor beta chains from one specimen sequenced in a study of prognosis after radiotherapy for stage I lung cancer (dated by TCRdb to the early 2020s). TCRdb records Illumina HiSeq 3000 as the sequencer. Two rounds of multiplex PCR were performed to amplify the TCR beta CDR3 region from genomic DNA. The first PCR round used primers specific to each TRBV and TRBJ gene, and the primer sequences were filed in Chinese patent CN105087789A. Using fastp at Q25 and MiXCR, TCRdb reprocessed the public reads and kept productive beta chains. A single entry per CDR3 protein holds the most common genes and DNA from its merged rows. The sample table lists some 56,000 distinct CDR3 sequences, more than 20% of them with a count of one. The leading ten clones occupy around 6.8% of the sample. This material consisted of PBMCs, taken before or after stereotactic body radiation therapy (not recorded which). All receptors come from a donor over 45 with non-small cell lung cancer.

The table lists this clonotype with many counts. The chain joins TRBV29-1 to TRBJ1-5, with a tentative D call TRBD1 (5 bases). The CDR3 runs to 13 residues. Germline CDR1 and CDR2: SQVTM and ANQGSEA. The germline V and J ends were trimmed by 6 bases and 2 bases, with 11 bases remaining between them. The CDR3, as DNA: TGCAGCGTAGCCCAGGGTGGCAATCAGCCCCAGCATTTT. Its protein is CSVAQGGNQPQHF.

This clonotype was seen at least ten times. The genes are TRBV3-1 and TRBJ1-2, with 10 bases that match TRBD1. V lost 2 bases and J lost 8; bases outside the gene matches: 8. Germline V gene sequence: CDR1 LGHDT, CDR2 YNNKEL (reference sequence). This CDR3 has 15 amino acids. CDR3 in amino acids: CASSQRVTGGRGYTF. The CDR3 nucleotides are TGTGCCAGCAGCCAAAGGGTGACAGGGGGCCGGGGCTACACCTTC.

This clonotype was detected ten times or more. The gene calls are TRBV19 and TRBJ1-5; perhaps TRBD1 as D (6 bases). The CDR3 length is 16 residues. The V and J ends lost 5 bases and 4 bases respectively, with 18 bases between them. The germline V gene encodes CDR1 LNHDA and CDR2 SQIVND (reference sequence). Here the CDR3 reads CASSARRTASNQPQHF. The CDR3 DNA reads as TGTGCCAGTAGTGCTCGCCGGACAGCCTCTAATCAGCCCCAGCATTTT.

This clonotype was observed many times. The chain recombines TRBV6-1 with TRBJ2-7; D is unclear. The ends were cut back, 4 bases at V and 2 bases at J, with 9 bases in the middle. The CDR3 covers 13 residues. Germline CDR1 is MNHNS and CDR2 is SASEGT. The CDR3 is CASSGDSTYEQYF. The CDR3 coding sequence is TGTGCCAGCAGTGGTGACTCAACCTACGAGCAGTACTTC.

This clonotype was picked up many times. The genes are TRBV19 and TRBJ1-3; no clear D gene. The CDR3 sequence is 15 residues long. Trimming shortened V by 6 bases and J by 0 bases, and 12 bases separated the two germline ends. Germline CDR1 is LNHDA and CDR2 is SQIVND (reference sequence). This chain's CDR3 is CASSPARLSGNTIYF. CDR3 nucleotide sequence: TGTGCCAGTAGCCCGGCGCGGCTCTCTGGAAACACCATATATTTT.

This clonotype has at least ten counts. This chain uses TRBV18 with TRBJ1-2; D perhaps matches TRBD1 (6 bases). The CDR3 has 15 amino acids. Germline lookup yields CDR1 KGHSH and CDR2 LQKENI. V was pared by 0 bases and J by 3 bases, with 11 bases between. In DNA, the CDR3 is TGTGCCAGCTCACCACCGCAGGGGAGGGACTATGGCTACACCTTC. It is translated as CASSPPQGRDYGYTF.

This clonotype was found a few times. A much more abundant neighbour one base away suggests this may be a read error. This chain joins TRBV11-2 and TRBJ2-1, with 9 bases aligning to TRBD1. V trimming: 4 bases; J trimming: 8 bases; junction bases outside the gene matches: 15. CDR1 is SGHAT and CDR2 is FQNNGV in the germline V gene. This CDR3 is 17 amino acids long. CDR3 DNA: TGTGCCAGCAGCTACACAGGGGGCCGGACAAATGGGGATGAGCAGTTCTTC. Translation gives CASSYTGGRTNGDEQFF.

This clonotype was seen only once. An end of the junction does not agree with germline; a read error may underlie this. V is TRBV24-1 and J is TRBJ2-2; 9 bases line up with TRBD1. The germline CDR1 and CDR2 sequences are KGHDR and SFDVKD. The CDR3 sequence is 16 residues long. CDR3 residues: CATIDPGTGRTGDLFF. The CDR3 coding sequence is TGTGCCACCATTGACCCCGGGACAGGGAGAACCGGGGATCTGTTTTTT.

Remarks on this clonotype: A junction boundary mismatches the germline segment, possibly from a read error. This sequence joins TRBV20-1 and TRBJ2-2; TRBD1 matches at 8 bases. The germline V gene has CDR1 DFQATT and CDR2 SNEGSKA (reference sequence). The CDR3 extends over 13 amino acids. The CDR3 sequence is CSARHRGTAELFF. The CDR3 coding sequence is TGCAGTGCTAGACACAGGGGGACCGCGGAGCTGTTTTTT.

This chain connects TRBV5-1 to TRBJ2-7; 9 nucleotides agree with TRBD1. The CDR3 totals 15 residues. Losses at the gene ends were 7 bases for V and 4 bases for J; bases not matched to a gene: 12. Looked up from germline, CDR1 is SGHRS and CDR2 is YFSETQ. The CDR3 loop reads CASSSTGQGWYEQYF. The DNA of the CDR3 is TGCGCCAGCTCCTCCACGGGACAGGGCTGGTACGAGCAGTACTTC. Using reference TRBV5-1 and TRBJ2-7 for the parts outside the CDR3, the full variable domain is KAGVTQTPRYLIKTRGQQVTLSCSPISGHRSVSWYQQTPGQGLQFLFEYFSETQRNKGNFPGRFSGRQFSNSRSEMNVSTLELGDSALYLCASSSTGQGWYEQYFGPGTRLTVT.

In regard to this clonotype: A much larger clone lies a single base off, so this may be a read error. The chain uses TRBV20-1 and TRBJ2-3, with a possible D match to TRBD1 (5 bases). This CDR3 is 16 amino acids long. CDR1 is DFQATT and CDR2 is SNEGSKA in the germline V gene (reference sequence). DNA for the CDR3: TGCAGTGCTGGAGATCGGAAAGGGGTCCTCACAGATACGCAGTATTTT. Its protein is CSAGDRKGVLTDTQYF.

CDR3 coding DNA: TGTGCCAGCAGTTCTAGCGGGTTGGCCCGTGAGCAGTTCTTC. This encodes CASSSSGLAREQFF. The chain uses TRBV12-3 or TRBV12-4 and TRBJ2-1; 8 bases map to TRBD2. The CDR3 runs 14 residues. J lost 9 bases, V lost 4 bases, and 8 bases had no gene match.

This clonotype has a count of ten or more. The J gene is TRBJ1-5, the V gene TRBV2; tentatively, D is TRBD1 (5 bases). CDR3 length: 14 amino acids. V dropped 8 bases and J dropped 4 bases, with 15 bases sitting between them. CDR1 and CDR2 (germline): SNHLY, FYNNEI. CDR3 sequence reads: CASLGDVLNQPQHF. The CDR3 DNA reads TGTGCCAGCTTGGGGGACGTGTTAAATCAGCCCCAGCATTTT.

This clonotype was detected ten times or more. J is TRBJ1-1 and V is TRBV7-9, with D possibly being TRBD1 (5 bases). CDR1 and CDR2 (germline): SEHNR, FQNEAQ (reference sequence). Deletions cut 5 bases from V and 4 bases from J, with 11 bases between. This CDR3 comprises 13 residues. The CDR3 nucleotides read TGTGCCAGCAGCCCAGGGACGTCCACTGAAGCTTTCTTT. It yields the protein CASSPGTSTEAFF.

J is TRBJ1-5 and V is TRBV7-2; D is uncertain. Germline CDR1 is SGHTA and CDR2 is FQGNSA. Deletions cut 1 base from V and 6 bases from J, with 13 bases between. This CDR3 region has 15 residues. CDR3 region: CASSLGGYLGQPQHF. The CDR3 DNA reads TGTGCCAGCAGCTTAGGCGGTTATCTTGGTCAGCCCCAGCATTTT.

To note about this clonotype: A far bigger clonotype differs at one base, so this is likely a read error. The chain joins TRBV6-5 to TRBJ1-1; TRBD1 matches at 7 bases. CDR3 size: 12 residues. Germline V gene lookup returns CDR1 MNHEY and CDR2 SVGAGI. The DNA for the CDR3 is TGTGCCAGCAGTAGAGGGGGCACTGAAGATTTCTTT. As protein: CASSRGGTEDFF.

This clonotype was observed at least ten times. The chain has TRBV4-1 and TRBJ1-1; perhaps TRBD1 as D (5 bases). This CDR3 comprises 14 residues. Trimming took 6 bases from V and 2 from J, leaving 13 bases between them. CDR1 and CDR2 from the germline V gene are MGHRA and YSYEKL. CDR3 region: CASRDRPSNTEAFF. CDR3 bases: TGCGCCAGCAGAGACAGACCCAGTAACACTGAAGCTTTCTTT.

In its sample, this clonotype was seen many times. The chain uses TRBV24-1 and TRBJ1-5; D perhaps matches TRBD1 (5 bases). In germline, CDR1 is KGHDR, CDR2 SFDVKD. The CDR3 length is 14 residues. V dropped 9 bases and J dropped 8 bases, with 19 bases sitting between them. The CDR3 here is CATPPMWGREPQHF. CDR3 bases: TGTGCCACCCCCCCCATGTGGGGCCGGGAGCCCCAGCATTTT.

This clonotype came up many times. The rearrangement uses TRBV11-2 and TRBJ2-1; TRBD2 is a possible D gene (7 bases). The V end lost 1 base, the J end lost 6 bases, and 16 bases lay between the germline ends. Germline V gene sequence: CDR1 SGHAT, CDR2 FQNNGV. The CDR3 totals 16 residues. Here the CDR3 reads CASSLVSVGGRNEQFF. CDR3 bases: TGTGCCAGCAGCTTAGTATCTGTGGGGGGGCGCAATGAGCAGTTCTTC.

Regarding this clonotype: This may be a read error, as it is one base from a much larger clone. The chain employs TRBV29-1 and TRBJ2-1; TRBD2 matches 7 bases. This CDR3 region has 11 residues. In germline, CDR1 is SQVTM, CDR2 ANQGSEA. V dropped 3 bases and J dropped 12; count of bases not matched to a gene: 5. In DNA form, the CDR3 reads TGCAGCGTTGAGGGGGGGATGGGGCAGTTCTTC. Protein: CSVEGGMGQFF.

This clonotype showed up many times. The rearrangement links TRBV20-1 to TRBJ2-7, with a tentative D call TRBD1 (5 bases). The V and J ends lost 4 bases and 7 bases respectively, with 17 bases between them. CDR1 is DFQATT, CDR2 SNEGSKA, per germline (reference sequence). The CDR3 totals 13 residues. Here the CDR3 reads CSATDSPKGEQYF. The CDR3 DNA sequence: TGCAGTGCTACTGACAGTCCTAAGGGAGAGCAGTACTTC.

Of note for this clonotype: The junction shows a germline mismatch at one end, possibly a read error. The chain is built from TRBV28 and TRBJ2-3; a possible D gene is TRBD1 (5 bases). This CDR3 comprises 14 residues. The germline V gene has CDR1 MDHEN and CDR2 SYDVKM. The CDR3 DNA is TGTGCCAGCACCTCCGTGGGGCCGACAGATACTCAGTATTTT. This gives the protein CASTSVGPTDTQYF.